A selection of T cell receptor beta chains follows, all from one sample in a study of CD8+ T cells in alopecia areata. The repertoire was sequenced with immunoSEQ multiplex PCR; TCRdb's copy has only in-frame clones and lacks some. Among 90,000 or so clones listed, roughly 45% were seen once. The sequenced sample was CD8+ T cells sorted from blood, obtained at week 24, from a patient treated with tofacitinib. Receptor source: a human donor with alopecia areata. CDR3s include the opening cysteine and the closing phenylalanine or tryptophan. Fields, in order: J gene, clone size, V gene, D gene, CDR3 protein, CDR3 DNA. A D gene is named only where the DNA matches it firmly. Not all rows give a size; the values are once, few, many and, for expanded clones, a class.

>TRBJ2-1|.|TRBV5-1|.
CASSSGRYNEQFF
TGCGCCAGCAGCTCGGGCAGATACAATGAGCAGTTCTTC
>TRBJ2-1|.|TRBV5-1|.
CASSVAGPQYNEQFF
TGCGCCAGCAGCGTCGCCGGGCCCCAATACAATGAGCAGTTCTTC
>TRBJ2-7|.|TRBV2|.
CASSEEGTLTYEQYF
TGTGCCAGCAGTGAAGAAGGGACCCTAACCTACGAGCAGTACTTC
>TRBJ2-1|.|TRBV18|.
CASSPGYNEQFF
TGTGCCAGCTCCCCGGGATACAATGAGCAGTTCTTC
>TRBJ2-1|.|TRBV4-3|.
CASSQDIAASSYNEQFF
TGCGCCAGCAGCCAAGATATAGCGGCAAGCTCCTACAATGAGCAGTTCTTC
>TRBJ1-5|.|TRBV4-1|TRBD1
CASSLTGGGGNQPQHF
TGTGCCAGCAGCCTTACAGGGGGGGGAGGCAATCAGCCCCAGCATTTT
>TRBJ2-5|few|TRBV7-9|.
CASSFLGQSRETQYF
TGTGCCAGCAGCTTTCTCGGACAGTCGCGCGAGACCCAGTACTTC
>TRBJ2-7|few|TRBV7-2|TRBD1
CASSETGARNEQYF
TGTGCCAGCAGCGAGACAGGGGCTCGGAACGAGCAGTACTTC
>TRBJ2-3|once|TRBV4-1|TRBD2
CASSPYALAETGGTQYF
TGCGCCAGCAGCCCCTACGCGCTAGCGGAAACGGGAGGTACGCAGTATTTT
>TRBJ2-1|.|TRBV29-1|TRBD2
CSVEGLAGTNEQFF
TGCAGCGTTGAAGGCCTAGCGGGGACCAATGAGCAGTTCTTC
>TRBJ2-7|.|TRBV5-8|.
CASSLYFGEQYF
TGTGCCAGCAGCTTGTATTTCGGCGAGCAGTACTTC
>TRBJ2-7|.|TRBV20-1|.
CSASLGYEQYF
TGCAGTGCTAGTCTAGGCTACGAGCAGTACTTC
>TRBJ2-5|few|TRBV25-1|TRBD2
CASSPGREQYF
TGTGCCAGCAGTCCAGGGCGGGAGCAGTACTTC
>TRBJ2-5|few|TRBV5-4|.
CASSYAGETQYF
TGTGCCAGCAGCTACGCGGGTGAGACCCAGTACTTC
>TRBJ2-1|.|TRBV21-1|.
CASSRDRDCAFF
TGTGCCAGCAGCAGGGACCGGGACTGCGCGTTCTTC